The entry below gives a single TCR beta chain sequence along with its context. Its antigen is currently unknown. The CDR3 totals 14 residues. Germline CDR1 LNHNV, CDR2 YYDKDF (reference sequence). V was pared by 0 bases and J by 11 bases, with 14 bases between. Use of 60 Vbeta and 13 Jbeta primers characterized the PCR. Sequencing was performed with immunoSEQ multiplex PCR; in TCRdb, only in-frame clones are kept and a portion is missing. Seen in this sample are roughly 75,000 clones; the ten most common clones hold 0.83%. The sample is drawn from a study of cytomegalovirus exposure and HLA in healthy donors. Study details: Among several hundred genotyped donors, roughly 81% fell in the Caucasian-associated ancestry cluster. Study results and limitations: Associated with HLA alleles at 0.05 false discovery rate in a later analysis were 17,000 or so TCR beta sequences.

The receptor was isolated from a boy aged 5 to 17 in good health and CMV-seronegative. Sequences were obtained from PBMCs. This chain connects TRBV15 to TRBJ2-1; a possible D gene is TRBD2 (6 bases). CDR3 bases: TGTGCCACCAGCAGAGATCGTTTTGGCGGGAAGCAGTTCTTC. This sequence encodes CATSRDRFGGKQFF.